The clone carrying this TCR beta chain came up a few times. TCRdb independently ran MiXCR on the 5' RACE reads; one entry per CDR3 protein. The data contain hundreds of thousands of distinct CDR3 sequences, around a sixth of them seen just once; the ten biggest clones take up 10% to 15%. This sample is part of a study of identical twins. This sample was also put to use in a study of T cells expressing NK-cell markers.

The sequenced sample was PBMCs. This receptor was identified in a woman aged 18-30 years in good health.

DNA for the CDR3: TGCAGTGCTAGAGATAATCGGGCAGCGGGGGGAAACGAGCAGTACTTC. It yields the protein CSARDNRAAGGNEQYF. The chain has TRBV20-1 and TRBJ2-7; 9 bases line up with TRBD2. The CDR3 totals 16 residues. The V gene end was trimmed by 0 bases and the J gene end by 5 bases; junction bases not matched to a gene: 11. From germline, CDR1 is DFQATT and CDR2 SNEGSKA (reference sequence).